Each of the 20 T cell receptor beta chains below was sequenced from the same sample in a study of cytomegalovirus exposure and HLA in healthy donors. Produced via immunoSEQ multiplex PCR; TCRdb's table is partial and in-frame only. This sample carries roughly 200,000 clones, roughly 80% of them seen once, and the ten largest clones take 2.5% to 3.5%. The sequenced sample was PBMCs. These receptors all come from a woman aged 18-29 years in good health and CMV-seropositive.

This clone appeared once. This rearrangement joins TRBV7-2 to TRBJ1-1; no firm D call. This CDR3 spans 13 amino acids. V was pared by 3 bases and J by 3 bases, with 8 bases between. Germline loops: CDR1 SGHTA, CDR2 FQGNSA. CDR3 loop: CASSLEGHTEAFF. CDR3 nucleotide sequence: TGTGCCAGCAGCTTGGAGGGTCACACTGAAGCTTTCTTT.

The V gene is TRBV7-9, the J gene TRBJ1-6, with D perhaps matching TRBD1 (6 bases). This CDR3 is 17 amino acids long. CDR1 is SEHNR, CDR2 FQNEAQ, per germline (reference sequence). V shed 4 bases and J shed 0 bases, with 13 bases lying between them. The CDR3 protein is CASSSSDRSSYNSPLHF. The CDR3, as DNA: TGTGCCAGCAGCTCAAGCGACAGGAGCTCCTATAATTCACCCCTCCACTTT.

The DNA for the CDR3 is TGTGCCAGCAGTCCGCGACAGGGGGTGGAAAAACTGTTTTTT. It is translated as CASSPRQGVEKLFF. The chain uses TRBV6-1 and TRBJ1-4; TRBD1 matches at 9 bases. J lost 8 bases, V lost 5 bases, and 6 bases had no gene match. The CDR3 is made up of 14 amino acids. Germline CDR1 is MNHNS and CDR2 is SASEGT.

The chain is built from TRBV11-2 and TRBJ1-1; no clear D gene. V dropped 5 bases and J dropped 11 bases, with 12 bases sitting between them. Germline CDR1 SGHAT, CDR2 FQNNGV. This CDR3 region has 11 residues. CDR3 nucleotides: TGTGCCAGCAGCCGGTTGGTACGGGCTTTCTTT. Amino acids: CASSRLVRAFF.

The chain employs TRBV9 and TRBJ2-5, with D possibly TRBD1 on 5 matching bases. V lost 3 bases, J lost 2 bases, and 14 bases lay in between. The CDR3 spans 15 residues. CDR1 is SGDLS, CDR2 YYNGEE, per germline. CDR3 sequence (DNA): TGTGCCAGCAGCGCTGGGCCAGGGATTCAAGAGACCCAGTACTTC. Protein: CASSAGPGIQETQYF.

Only one count was recorded for this clone. A much bigger clone sits one base away, suggesting this may be a read error. At the DNA level, this CDR3 is encoded by other sequences in the same sample as well. V and J are TRBV9 and TRBJ1-1; no clear D gene. The CDR3 has 13 residues. Germline V lookup: CDR1 SGDLS, CDR2 YYNGEE. V dropped 0 bases and J dropped 1 base, with 4 bases sitting between them. DNA for the CDR3: TGTGCCAGCAGCGTAGAACAGAACACTGAAGCTTTCTTT. Protein sequence: CASSVEQNTEAFF.

This clone is a singleton in its sample. The V gene is TRBV27, the J gene TRBJ2-7; tentative D call: TRBD1 (5 bases). CDR3 length: 13 residues. With 10 bases removed from V and 7 bases from J, the gap between germline ends came to 20 bases. The germline gives CDR1 MNHEY, CDR2 SMNVEV (reference sequence). CDR3 DNA: TGTGCCATAGGGGCCCTGGGCATTAATGAGCAGTACTTC. Translated: CAIGALGINEQYF.

The chain employs TRBV7-2 and TRBJ2-5; possible D gene TRBD2, 6 bases. The CDR3 is 15 amino acids. The germline V and J ends were trimmed by 0 bases and 5 bases, with 13 bases remaining between them. Germline V gene lookup returns CDR1 SGHTA and CDR2 FQGNSA. CDR3 sequence reads: CASSLAGSRGETQYF. The CDR3 region has the DNA TGTGCCAGCAGCTTAGCCGGGTCACGGGGGGAGACCCAGTACTTC.

In this sample, this clone turned up once. V is TRBV19 and J is TRBJ2-1, with 14 bases fitting TRBD2. V lost 8 bases to trimming and J lost 4 bases; unmatched junction nucleotides: 4. This CDR3 comprises 15 residues. Germline values: CDR1 LNHDA, CDR2 SQIVND (reference sequence). CDR3 nucleotide sequence: TGTGCCAGTGGGACTAGCGGGGGCCGGTACAATGAGCAGTTCTTC. Translating it yields CASGTSGGRYNEQFF.

This clone has just a few counts. Germline and junction disagree at one end, which may indicate a read error. The rearrangement uses TRBV2 and TRBJ1-2; D possibly corresponds to TRBD1 (5 bases). Germline CDR1 SNHLY, CDR2 FYNNEI. The CDR3 extends over 13 amino acids. CDR3 nucleotide sequence: TGTGCCGGCAGAGCAACGACAGACCCAGGCTACACCTTC. Its protein product is CAGRATTDPGYTF.

The count of this clone is one. The chain has TRBV7-8 and TRBJ2-1, with 9 bases matching TRBD2. This CDR3 is 16 amino acids long. CDR1 is SGHVS and CDR2 is FQNEAQ in the germline V gene. After removal of 1 base from V and 8 bases from J, the junction contained 9 bases not matched to a gene. The DNA for the CDR3 is TGTGCCAGCAGCTTAGGGAGGTCTAGCGGGACGGATGAGCAGTTCTTC. Translated, it gives CASSLGRSSGTDEQFF.

This clone came up once. The chain is built from TRBV6-1 and TRBJ1-1; 7 bases line up with TRBD1. The germline V gene encodes CDR1 MNHNS and CDR2 SASEGT. The CDR3 has 13 amino acids. The ends lost 7 bases at V and 5 bases at J; junction bases unmatched: 7. The CDR3 region has the DNA TGTGCCAGCACCGAGACAGGGAAGACTGAAGCTTTCTTT. Translating gives CASTETGKTEAFF.

The rearrangement uses TRBV6-1 and TRBJ2-1; TRBD1 agrees at 12 bases. This CDR3 comprises 15 residues. Per germline, CDR1 MNHNS and CDR2 SASEGT. The J segment lost 8 bases and the V segment lost 6 bases, leaving 8 bases of the junction unmatched. CDR3 residues: CASSAGTGGFDEQFF. CDR3 sequence (DNA): TGTGCCAGCAGCGCCGGGACAGGGGGCTTCGATGAGCAGTTCTTC.

V and J are TRBV25-1 and TRBJ2-1; D is perhaps TRBD2 (5 bases). The CDR3 is made up of 12 amino acids. Germline CDR1 MGHDK, CDR2 SYGVNS. CDR3: CATGGFYNEQFF. CDR3 coding DNA: TGTGCGACGGGCGGGTTCTACAATGAGCAGTTCTTC.

This chain uses TRBV5-1 with TRBJ1-4, with 7 bases fitting TRBD1. The CDR3 has 14 residues. Trimming took 5 bases from V and 0 from J; bases not matched to a gene: 1. The germline gives CDR1 SGHRS, CDR2 YFSETQ. The CDR3 nucleotides read TGCGCCAGCAGTCAGGGGGCAACTAATGAAAAACTGTTTTTT. Translation gives CASSQGATNEKLFF.

This clone was picked up a small number of times. The chain uses TRBV11-2 and TRBJ1-4; D is unresolved. The CDR3 covers 12 residues. Germline CDR1 reads SGHAT; CDR2 reads FQNNGV. With 1 base removed from V and 8 bases from J, the gap between germline ends came to 5 bases. In nucleotides, the CDR3 is TGTGCCAGCAGCTTAGGAGGAGAAAAACTGTTTTTT. Translating gives CASSLGGEKLFF.

The rearrangement joins TRBV9 to TRBJ2-7, with TRBD1 matching over 8 bases. CDR3 length: 15 residues. With V trimmed by 0 bases and J by 2 bases, 4 bases remained unmatched. Germline assignment: CDR1 SGDLS and CDR2 YYNGEE. The CDR3 DNA is TGTGCCAGCAGCGTAGGAGACAGGGGCACCTACGAGCAGTACTTC. Amino acid sequence: CASSVGDRGTYEQYF.

The chain uses TRBV4-1 and TRBJ1-1; D unclear. Trimming took 4 bases from V and 4 from J, leaving 7 bases between them. This CDR3 is 12 amino acids long. Germline loops: CDR1 MGHRA, CDR2 YSYEKL. The CDR3 DNA is TGCGCCAGCAGCCGCGGTATCACTGAAGCTTTCTTT. Its protein is CASSRGITEAFF.

This sequence joins TRBV28 and TRBJ1-2; D is uncertain. V lost 3 bases and J 8 bases, leaving 13 bases between the germline ends. This CDR3 has 13 amino acids. Looked up from germline, CDR1 is MDHEN and CDR2 is SYDVKM. The CDR3 is CASSFSPSWGYTF. CDR3 DNA: TGTGCCAGCAGTTTTTCCCCTAGCTGGGGCTACACCTTC.

The chain combines TRBV27 with TRBJ2-3, with a possible D match to TRBD2 (7 bases). CDR1 is MNHEY, CDR2 SMNVEV, per germline (reference sequence). Trimming removed 0 bases from V and 3 bases from J, with 25 bases in between. The CDR3 extends over 20 amino acids. CDR3 sequence: CASSLSQFRAVGGATDTQYF. In DNA form, the CDR3 reads TGTGCCAGCAGTTTATCGCAGTTTAGGGCGGTAGGGGGGGCAACAGATACGCAGTATTTT.